The T cell receptor (beta chain) under discussion was sequenced for a study of T cells in Graves' hyperthyroidism and ophthalmopathy. Amplification targeted TCR beta CDR3 regions from RNA transcripts. The TCR CDR3 was amplified in a first-round RT-PCR using the HTBI primer set. Each CDR3 protein gets one entry after TCRdb re-called the multiplex PCR reads with MiXCR. The sample consists of more than 300,000 distinct CDR3 sequences, about 14% of them appearing once. This clonotype showed up many times. With 2 bases removed from V and 5 bases from J, the gap between germline ends came to 10 bases. CDR3 size: 14 residues. Germline V gives CDR1 MDHEN, CDR2 SYDVKM. Used for diagnoses were clinical symptoms, serum thyroxine and TRAb, thyroid ultrasound and orbital computed tomography.

The sequence was collected from a woman aged 30 to 39 with Graves' hyperthyroidism. Sequences were obtained from blood. V is TRBV28 and J is TRBJ2-1; D not certain. The CDR3 loop reads CASSLIRGDNEQFF. Here the CDR3 DNA reads TGTGCCAGCAGTTTAATCCGAGGAGACAATGAGCAGTTCTTC.